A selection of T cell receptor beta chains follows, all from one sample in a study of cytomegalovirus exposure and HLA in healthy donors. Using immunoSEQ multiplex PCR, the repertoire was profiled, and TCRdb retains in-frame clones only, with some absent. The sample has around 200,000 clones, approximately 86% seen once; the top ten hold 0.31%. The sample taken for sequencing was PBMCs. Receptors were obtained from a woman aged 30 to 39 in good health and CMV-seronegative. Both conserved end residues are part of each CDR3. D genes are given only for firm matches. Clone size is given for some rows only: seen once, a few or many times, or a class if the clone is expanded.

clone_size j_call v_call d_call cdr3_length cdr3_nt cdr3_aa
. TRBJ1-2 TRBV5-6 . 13 TGTGCCAGCAGCTTGGAGGGCGCGGGGGGCTACACCTTC CASSLEGAGGYTF
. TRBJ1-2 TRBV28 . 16 TGTGCCAGCAGTTTAAGTAAACGGAACTTGAAGCGTGGCTACACCTTC CASSLSKRNLKRGYTF
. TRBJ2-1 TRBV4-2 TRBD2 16 TGTGCCAGCAGCCAAGAAAGCGGGACTAGTGGTACTGAGCAGTTCTTC CASSQESGTSGTEQFF
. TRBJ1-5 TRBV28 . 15 TGTGCCAGCAGTATCGGGGGGGGGAGCAATCAGCCCCAGCATTTT CASSIGGGSNQPQHF
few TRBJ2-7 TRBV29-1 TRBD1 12 TGCAGCGCTAGACAGGGGGCCTACGAGCAGTACTTC CSARQGAYEQYF
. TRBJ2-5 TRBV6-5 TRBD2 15 TGTGCCAGCAGTTCCCCGGGACTAGCGGGAGCGGCCCAGTACTTC CASSSPGLAGAAQYF
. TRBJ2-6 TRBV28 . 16 TGTGCCAGCAGTTGGGGCCTAAGCTCTGGGGCCAACGTCCTGACTTTC CASSWGLSSGANVLTF
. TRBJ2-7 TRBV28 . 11 TGTGCCAGCAGCCGCCCTACCGAGCAGTACTTC CASSRPTEQYF
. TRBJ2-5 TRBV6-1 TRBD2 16 TGTGCCAGCAGTGAAGACGGGAGGGCCTATTGGGAGACCCAGTACTTC CASSEDGRAYWETQYF
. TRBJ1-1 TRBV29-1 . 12 TGCAGCGTCGGGGGAGGAGGCACTGAAGCTTTCTTT CSVGGGGTEAFF
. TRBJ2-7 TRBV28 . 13 TGTGCCAGCATGAGCGGGCGTTTCTACGAGCAGTACTTC CASMSGRFYEQYF
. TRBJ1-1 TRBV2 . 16 TGTGCCAGCAGTGATTCACAGGGTCGGATGAACACTGAAGCTTTCTTT CASSDSQGRMNTEAFF
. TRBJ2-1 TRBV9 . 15 TGTGCCAGCAGCGCCCTTGGGACACCATTGAGTGAGCAGTTCTTC CASSALGTPLSEQFF
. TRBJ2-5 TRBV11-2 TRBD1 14 TGTGCCAGCAGCTTCAACAGGGGCGGGGAGACCCAGTACTTC CASSFNRGGETQYF
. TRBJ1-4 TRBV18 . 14 TGTGCCAGCTCACCACAAGCAGGGAGGGAAAAACTGTTTTTT CASSPQAGREKLFF
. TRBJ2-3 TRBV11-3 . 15 TGTGCCAGCAGCTTAATGAGTGGGAGAGAGGATACGCAGTATTTT CASSLMSGREDTQYF
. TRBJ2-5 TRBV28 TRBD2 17 TGTGCCAGCAGTTCCCCCGGACTAGCGGGAGTTCGGGAGACCCAGTACTTC CASSSPGLAGVRETQYF
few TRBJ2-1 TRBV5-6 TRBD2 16 TGTGCCAGCAGCGTAAGACTAGCGGGGGGGCCCAATGAGCAGTTCTTC CASSVRLAGGPNEQFF
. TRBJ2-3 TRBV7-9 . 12 TGTTCCAGCAGCTCCGGTACGGATACGCAGTATTTT CSSSSGTDTQYF
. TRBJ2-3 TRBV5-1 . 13 TGCGCCAGCAGCTTGGCGGGGGACTCCGAGGGGTATTTT CASSLAGDSEGYF
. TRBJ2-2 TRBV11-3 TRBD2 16 TGTGCCAGCAGCTTAGTCGGGGGGGCCTACACCGGGGAGCTGTTTTTT CASSLVGGAYTGELFF
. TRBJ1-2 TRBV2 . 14 TGTGCCAGCAGTGAACCGGGGGAAGTATTTGGCTACACCTTC CASSEPGEVFGYTF
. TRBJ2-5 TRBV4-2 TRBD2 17 TGTGCCAGCAGCCAAGAGGGCGGGACTAGCGTCCAAGAGACCCAGTACTTC CASSQEGGTSVQETQYF
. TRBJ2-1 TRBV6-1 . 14 TGTGCCAGCAGTGAGGGGCCTTACTTCGACGAGCAGTTCTTC CASSEGPYFDEQFF
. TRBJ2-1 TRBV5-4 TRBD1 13 TGTGCCAGCAGCGGTGGACAGGGTAATGAGCAGTTCTTC CASSGGQGNEQFF
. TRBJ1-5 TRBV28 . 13 TGTGCCAGCAGTTTGGGCTCCTATCAGCCCCAGCATTTT CASSLGSYQPQHF
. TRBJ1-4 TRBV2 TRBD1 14 TGTGCCAGCAGCCGGGACAGGGTAGGGGAAAAACTGTTTTTT CASSRDRVGEKLFF
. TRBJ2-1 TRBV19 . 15 TGTGCCAGTAGTGCCCGATTACAGGCCCCCAATGAGCAGTTCTTC CASSARLQAPNEQFF
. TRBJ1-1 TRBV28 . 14 TGTGCCAGCAGTTTTGCAGGTGGTATTTATGAAGCTTTCTTT CASSFAGGIYEAFF
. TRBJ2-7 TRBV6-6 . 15 TGTGCCAGCAGTTACTCGAATACTCTCTCCTACGAGCAGTACTTC CASSYSNTLSYEQYF
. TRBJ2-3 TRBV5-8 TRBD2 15 TGTGCCAGCAGCTTTAGCGGGGGAATCACAGATACGCAGTATTTT CASSFSGGITDTQYF
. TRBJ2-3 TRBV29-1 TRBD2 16 TGCAGCGTTGAAGGGGGAGTGGCGGGAGATAGCGATACGCAGTATTTT CSVEGGVAGDSDTQYF
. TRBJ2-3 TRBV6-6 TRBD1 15 TGTGCCAGCAGTTCCGGGACAGGGAGCACAGATACGCAGTATTTT CASSSGTGSTDTQYF
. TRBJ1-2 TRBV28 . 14 TGTGCCAGCAGTACCCCTGGGAGAGACTATGGCTACACCTTC CASSTPGRDYGYTF
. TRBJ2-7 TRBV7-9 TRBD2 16 TGTGCCAGCAGCTCGCCGAACGGACTAGACCTCTCCGAGCAGTACTTC CASSSPNGLDLSEQYF
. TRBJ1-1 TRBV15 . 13 TGTGCCACCAGCAGAGGGGGAGGGACTGAAGCTTTCTTT CATSRGGGTEAFF